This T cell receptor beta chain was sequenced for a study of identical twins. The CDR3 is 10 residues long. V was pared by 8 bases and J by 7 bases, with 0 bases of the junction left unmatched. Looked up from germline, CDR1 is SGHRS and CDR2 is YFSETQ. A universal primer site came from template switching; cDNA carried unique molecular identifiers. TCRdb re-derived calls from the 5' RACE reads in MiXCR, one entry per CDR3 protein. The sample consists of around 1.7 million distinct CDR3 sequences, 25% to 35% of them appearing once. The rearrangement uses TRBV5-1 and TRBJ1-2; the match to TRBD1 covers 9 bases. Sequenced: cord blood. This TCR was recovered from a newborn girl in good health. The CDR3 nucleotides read TGCGCCAGGGACAGGGGTGGCTACACCTTC. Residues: CARDRGGYTF.